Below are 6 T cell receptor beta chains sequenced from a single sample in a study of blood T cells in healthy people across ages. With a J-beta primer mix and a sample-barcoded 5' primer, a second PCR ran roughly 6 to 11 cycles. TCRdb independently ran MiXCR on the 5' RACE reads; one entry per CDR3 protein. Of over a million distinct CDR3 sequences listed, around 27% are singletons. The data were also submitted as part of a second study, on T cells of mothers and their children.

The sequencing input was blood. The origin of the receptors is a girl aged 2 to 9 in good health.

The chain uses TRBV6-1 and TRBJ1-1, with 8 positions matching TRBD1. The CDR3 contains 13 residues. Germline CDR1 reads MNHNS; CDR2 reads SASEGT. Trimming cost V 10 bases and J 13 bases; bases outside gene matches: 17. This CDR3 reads CAMRGSDRDRSFF. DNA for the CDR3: TGTGCCATGCGCGGGAGCGACCGGGACAGGAGTTTCTTT.

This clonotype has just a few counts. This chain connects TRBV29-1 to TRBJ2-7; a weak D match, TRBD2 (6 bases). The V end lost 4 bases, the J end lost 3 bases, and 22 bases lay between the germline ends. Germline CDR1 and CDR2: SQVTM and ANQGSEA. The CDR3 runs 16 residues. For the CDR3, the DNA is TGCAGCGTTGCCCCCTCGGAGGGCAAGGAGGACTACGAGCAGTACTTC. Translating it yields CSVAPSEGKEDYEQYF.

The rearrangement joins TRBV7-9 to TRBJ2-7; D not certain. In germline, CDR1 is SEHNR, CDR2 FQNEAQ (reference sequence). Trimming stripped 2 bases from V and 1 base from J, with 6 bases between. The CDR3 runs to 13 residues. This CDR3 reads CASSLRESYEQYF. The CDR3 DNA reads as TGTGCCAGCAGCTTAAGGGAATCCTACGAGCAGTACTTC.

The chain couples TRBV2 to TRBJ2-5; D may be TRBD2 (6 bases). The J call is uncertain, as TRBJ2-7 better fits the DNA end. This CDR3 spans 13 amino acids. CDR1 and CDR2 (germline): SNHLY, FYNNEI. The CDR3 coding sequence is TGTGCCAGCGATCACTCGGGGGACTACGAGCAGTACTTC. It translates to CASDHSGDYEQYF.

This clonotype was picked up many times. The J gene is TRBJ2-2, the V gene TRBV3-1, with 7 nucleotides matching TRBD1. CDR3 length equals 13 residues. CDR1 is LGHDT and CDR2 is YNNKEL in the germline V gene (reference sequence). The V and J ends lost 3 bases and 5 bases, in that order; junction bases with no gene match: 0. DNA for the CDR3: TGTGCCAGCAGCCAGACAGGGACCGGGGAGCTGTTTTTT. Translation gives CASSQTGTGELFF.

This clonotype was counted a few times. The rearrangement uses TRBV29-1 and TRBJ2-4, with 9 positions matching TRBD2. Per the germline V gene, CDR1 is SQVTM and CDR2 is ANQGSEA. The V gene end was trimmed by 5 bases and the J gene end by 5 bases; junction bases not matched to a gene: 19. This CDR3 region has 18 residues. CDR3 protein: CSVRSIAGAIKSENIQYF. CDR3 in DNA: TGCAGCGTTAGGTCAATAGCGGGGGCAATTAAGAGCGAAAACATTCAGTACTTC.